The entry that follows covers one T cell receptor beta chain sequence. Antigen unknown. TRBV12-4/TRBJ1-2 clonotypes were amplified with adaptor-ligated barcode primers. One entry per CDR3 protein, called by TCRdb with MiXCR from the multiplex PCR reads. The table lists about 510 distinct CDR3 sequences, around 21% of them singletons. V was cut by 1 base and J by 12 bases, with 15 bases left in between. This CDR3 has 13 amino acids. General study findings and limits: Naive CD4+ cells shared about 13% of tumor Treg sequences.

The TCR sequence derives from a female donor with breast cancer. The sample comprised memory CD4+ T cells sorted from blood. Subset denoted: memory CD4+ T cells, CD4+CD45RO+CD25-. The chain joins TRBV12-3 or TRBV12-4 to TRBJ1-2; maybe TRBD1 (5 bases). CDR3 nucleotide sequence: TGTGCCAGCAGTTTAGGCAGGGAGGGGTATGACACCTTC. This codes for CASSLGREGYDTF.